This T cell receptor (beta chain) appears in the sequencing data of a study of blood T cells in healthy people across ages. Study outcomes and limitations: Investigators treated diversity estimates from one million T cells as underestimates.

Trimming removed 6 bases from V and 7 bases from J, with 18 bases in between. CDR3 length: 14 residues. CDR1 is MNHEY and CDR2 is SVGAGI in the germline V gene. To note about this clonotype: Its antigen is unknown.

Next came a second PCR, run for about 7 to 11 cycles, which used a sample-barcoded 5' primer along with a J-beta primer mix. TCRdb ran MiXCR on the 5' RACE reads and lists one entry per CDR3 protein. The data show hundreds of thousands of distinct CDR3 sequences, 45% to 50% seen once. Specimen: blood. This sequence joins TRBV6-5 and TRBJ1-1; the D gene is possibly TRBD1 (6 bases). The receptor comes from a woman aged 60-75 years in good health. The CDR3 DNA reads TGTGCCAGCAGGACAGCGACAGGCACTATTGAAGCTTTCTTT. This codes for CASRTATGTIEAFF.